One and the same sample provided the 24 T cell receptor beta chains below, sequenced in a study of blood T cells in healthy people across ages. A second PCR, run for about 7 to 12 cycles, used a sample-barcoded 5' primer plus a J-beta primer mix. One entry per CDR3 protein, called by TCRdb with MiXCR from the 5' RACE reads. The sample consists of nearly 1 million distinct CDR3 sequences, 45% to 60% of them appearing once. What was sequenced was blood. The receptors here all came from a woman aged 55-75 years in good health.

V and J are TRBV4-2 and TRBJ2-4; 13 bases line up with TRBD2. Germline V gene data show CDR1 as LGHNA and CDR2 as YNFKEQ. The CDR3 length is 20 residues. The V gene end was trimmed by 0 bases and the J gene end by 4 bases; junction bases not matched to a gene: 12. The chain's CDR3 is CASSQELTYGLAGAKNIQYF. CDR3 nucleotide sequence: TGTGCCAGCAGCCAAGAACTTACCTACGGACTAGCGGGAGCTAAAAACATTCAGTACTTC.

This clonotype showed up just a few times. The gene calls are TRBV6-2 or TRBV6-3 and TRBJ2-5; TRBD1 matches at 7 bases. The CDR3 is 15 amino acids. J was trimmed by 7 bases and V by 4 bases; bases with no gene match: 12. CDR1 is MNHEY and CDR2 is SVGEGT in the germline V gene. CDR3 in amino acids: CASSLQAGTVGTQYF. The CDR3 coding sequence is TGTGCCAGCAGTTTACAGGCTGGGACAGTGGGGACCCAGTACTTC.

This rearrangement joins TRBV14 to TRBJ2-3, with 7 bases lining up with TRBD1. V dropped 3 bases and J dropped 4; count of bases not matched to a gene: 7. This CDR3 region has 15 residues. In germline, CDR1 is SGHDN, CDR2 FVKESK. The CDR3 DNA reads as TGTGCCAGCAGCCACCCGACAGGGTCGGCAGATACGCAGTATTTT. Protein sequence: CASSHPTGSADTQYF.

CDR3 in DNA: TGTGCCAGCTGTGAGGTAGCCAAAAACATTCAGTACTTC. This codes for CASCEVAKNIQYF. The chain joins TRBV28 to TRBJ2-4; no firm D call. The V and J ends lost 8 bases and 0 bases respectively, with 8 bases between them. The CDR3 contains 13 residues. The germline gives CDR1 MDHEN, CDR2 SYDVKM.

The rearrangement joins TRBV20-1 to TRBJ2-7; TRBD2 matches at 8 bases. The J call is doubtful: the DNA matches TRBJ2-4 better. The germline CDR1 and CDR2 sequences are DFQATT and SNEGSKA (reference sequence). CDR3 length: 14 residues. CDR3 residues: CSARKRESVNIQYF. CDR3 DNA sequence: TGCAGTGCTAGAAAGCGGGAGTCTGTAAACATTCAGTACTTC.

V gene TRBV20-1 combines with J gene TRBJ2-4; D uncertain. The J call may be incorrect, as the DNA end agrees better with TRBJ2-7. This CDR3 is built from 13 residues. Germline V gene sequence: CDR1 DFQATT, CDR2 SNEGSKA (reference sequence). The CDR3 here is CSARDPSHYEQYF. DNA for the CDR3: TGCAGTGCTAGAGATCCCTCTCACTACGAGCAGTACTTC.

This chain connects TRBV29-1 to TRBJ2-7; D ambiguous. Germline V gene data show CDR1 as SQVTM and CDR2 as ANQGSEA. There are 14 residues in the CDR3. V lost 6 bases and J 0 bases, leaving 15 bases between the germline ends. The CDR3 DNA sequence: TGCAGCGTGGAGACCCATCTGGGCTCCTACGAGCAGTACTTC. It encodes CSVETHLGSYEQYF.

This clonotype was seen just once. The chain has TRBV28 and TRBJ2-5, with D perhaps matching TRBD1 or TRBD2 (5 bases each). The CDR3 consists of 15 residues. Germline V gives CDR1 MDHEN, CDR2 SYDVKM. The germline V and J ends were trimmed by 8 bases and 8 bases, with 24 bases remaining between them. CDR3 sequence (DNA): TGTGCCAGCGTTTCCACGAGAAGGGACGCCCCTACCCAGTACTTC. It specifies CASVSTRRDAPTQYF.

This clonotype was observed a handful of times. Here the CDR3 reads CASSRDRIYEQYF. For the CDR3, the DNA is TGTGCCAGCAGTCGGGACAGGATTTACGAGCAGTACTTC. The chain has TRBV6-5 and TRBJ2-4; TRBD1 aligns across 8 bases. The DNA end favors TRBJ2-7, so the J call may be wrong. The CDR3 length is 13 residues. The germline V gene has CDR1 MNHEY and CDR2 SVGAGI.

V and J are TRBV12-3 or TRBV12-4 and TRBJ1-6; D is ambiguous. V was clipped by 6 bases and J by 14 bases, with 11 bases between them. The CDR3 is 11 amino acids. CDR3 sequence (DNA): TGTGCCAGCAGCGGTCGGGCCACCCTCCACTTT. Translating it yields CASSGRATLHF.

CDR3 nucleotide sequence: TGTGCCAGCAGTGAAGTGGGACAGGGAGGCTACGAGCAGTACTTC. Translating it yields CASSEVGQGGYEQYF. This sequence joins TRBV6-1 and TRBJ2-7; 9 positions match TRBD1. This CDR3 has 15 residues. Germline V gene lookup returns CDR1 MNHNS and CDR2 SASEGT. V lost 1 base and J lost 3; bases outside the gene matches: 4.

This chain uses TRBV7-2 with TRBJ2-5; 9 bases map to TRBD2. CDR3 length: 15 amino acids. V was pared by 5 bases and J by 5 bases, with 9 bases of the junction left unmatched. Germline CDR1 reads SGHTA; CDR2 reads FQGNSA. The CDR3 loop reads CASSAYSGSLETQYF. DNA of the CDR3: TGTGCCAGCAGCGCCTATAGCGGGAGCTTGGAGACCCAGTACTTC.

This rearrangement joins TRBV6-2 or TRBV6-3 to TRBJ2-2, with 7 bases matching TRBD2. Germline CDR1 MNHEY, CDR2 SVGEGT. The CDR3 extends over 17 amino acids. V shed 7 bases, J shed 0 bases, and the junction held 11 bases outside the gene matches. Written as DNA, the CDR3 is TGTGCCAGCACTCCCACCCTCCTAGCGGCGAACACCGGGGAGCTGTTTTTT. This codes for CASTPTLLAANTGELFF.

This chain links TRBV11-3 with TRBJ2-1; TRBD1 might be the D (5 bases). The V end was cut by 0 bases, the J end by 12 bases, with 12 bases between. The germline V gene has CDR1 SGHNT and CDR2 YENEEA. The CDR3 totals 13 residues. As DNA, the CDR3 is TGTGCCAGCAGCTTAGACCCTGGACAAGGGCAGTTCTTC. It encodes CASSLDPGQGQFF.

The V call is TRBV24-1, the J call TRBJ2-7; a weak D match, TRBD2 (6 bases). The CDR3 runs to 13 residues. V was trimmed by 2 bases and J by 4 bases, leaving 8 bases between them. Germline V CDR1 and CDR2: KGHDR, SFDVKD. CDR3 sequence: CATSDYGGYEQYF. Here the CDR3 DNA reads TGTGCCACCAGTGATTATGGGGGGTACGAGCAGTACTTC.

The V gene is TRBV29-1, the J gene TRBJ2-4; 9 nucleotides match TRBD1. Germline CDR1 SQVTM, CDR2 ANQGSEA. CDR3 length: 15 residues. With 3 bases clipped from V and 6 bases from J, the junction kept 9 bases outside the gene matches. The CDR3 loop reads CSVEGYRDRVNIQYF. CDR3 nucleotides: TGCAGCGTTGAGGGGTACCGGGACAGGGTAAACATTCAGTACTTC.

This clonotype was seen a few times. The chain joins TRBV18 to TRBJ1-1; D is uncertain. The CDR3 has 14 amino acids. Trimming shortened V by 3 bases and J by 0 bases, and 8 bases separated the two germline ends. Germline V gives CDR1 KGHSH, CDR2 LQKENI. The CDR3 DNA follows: TGTGCCAGCTCACCGGCCGGGGTGAACACTGAAGCTTTCTTT. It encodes CASSPAGVNTEAFF.

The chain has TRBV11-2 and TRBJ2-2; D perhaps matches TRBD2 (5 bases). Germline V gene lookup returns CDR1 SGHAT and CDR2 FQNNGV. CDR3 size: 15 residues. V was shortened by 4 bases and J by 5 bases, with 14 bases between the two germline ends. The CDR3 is CASSSTSIRTGELFF. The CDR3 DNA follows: TGTGCCAGCAGCTCAACTAGTATTAGGACCGGGGAGCTGTTTTTT.

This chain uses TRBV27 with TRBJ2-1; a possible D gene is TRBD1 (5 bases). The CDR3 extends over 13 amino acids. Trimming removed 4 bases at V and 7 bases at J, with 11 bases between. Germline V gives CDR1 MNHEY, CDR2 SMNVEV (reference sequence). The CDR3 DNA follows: TGTGCCAGCAGTTCCGACAGAGGTAATGAGCAGTTCTTC. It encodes CASSSDRGNEQFF.

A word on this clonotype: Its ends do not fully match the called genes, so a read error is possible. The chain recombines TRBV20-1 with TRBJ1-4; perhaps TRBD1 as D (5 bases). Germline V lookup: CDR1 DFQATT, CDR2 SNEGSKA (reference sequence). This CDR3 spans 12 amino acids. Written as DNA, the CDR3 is TGCAGTGTTAAGGGACCTAACGAAAAACTGTTTTTT. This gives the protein CSVKGPNEKLFF.

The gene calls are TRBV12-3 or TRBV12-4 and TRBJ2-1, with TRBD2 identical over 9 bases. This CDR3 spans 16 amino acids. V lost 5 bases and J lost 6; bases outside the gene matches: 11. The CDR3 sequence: CASSPSSGRFGNEQFF. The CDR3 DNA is TGTGCCAGCAGTCCTAGTAGCGGGAGATTCGGCAATGAGCAGTTCTTC.

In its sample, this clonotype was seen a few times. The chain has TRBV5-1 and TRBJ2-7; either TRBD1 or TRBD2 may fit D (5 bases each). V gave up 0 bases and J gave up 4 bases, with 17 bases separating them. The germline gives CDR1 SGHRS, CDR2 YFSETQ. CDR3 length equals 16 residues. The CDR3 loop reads CASSLGKGTVEYEQYF. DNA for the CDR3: TGCGCCAGCAGCTTGGGCAAGGGGACGGTAGAATACGAGCAGTACTTC.

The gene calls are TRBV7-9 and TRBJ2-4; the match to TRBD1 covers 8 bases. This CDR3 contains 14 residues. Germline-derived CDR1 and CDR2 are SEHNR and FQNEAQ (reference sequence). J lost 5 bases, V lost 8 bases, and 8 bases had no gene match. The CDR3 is CASALRGPQNIQYF. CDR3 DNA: TGTGCCAGCGCCCTCAGGGGGCCCCAAAACATTCAGTACTTC.

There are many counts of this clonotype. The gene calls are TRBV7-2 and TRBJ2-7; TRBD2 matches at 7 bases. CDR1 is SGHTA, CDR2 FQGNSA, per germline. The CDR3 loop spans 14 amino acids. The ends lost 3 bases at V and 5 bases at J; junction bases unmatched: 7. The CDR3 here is CASSFTGGVHEQYF. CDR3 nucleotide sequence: TGTGCCAGCAGCTTTACGGGAGGAGTCCACGAGCAGTACTTC.